This is a list of T cell receptor beta chains from one sample in a study of T-cell memory formation after mild COVID-19. One entry per CDR3 protein, called by TCRdb with MiXCR from the 5' RACE reads. The sample records 150,000 to 200,000 distinct CDR3 sequences, roughly 15% being singletons. The sample consisted of PBMCs or a T cell subset sorted from them (not recorded which). The receptors here all came from an adult woman who had mild COVID-19 (a few samples of this study predate the infection). Cell type and time point are not known. The CDR3 runs from the conserved cysteine through the conserved F or W. The order of the fields is V gene, J gene, clone size, D gene, CDR3 protein, CDR3 DNA. D genes are given only for firm matches. Some rows have no size entry. The others give once, few or many, or a class for an expanded clone.

v_gene: TRBV5-1; j_gene: TRBJ2-1; abundance: few; d_gene: TRBD2; CDR3aa: CASSLVVSGIAYNEQFF; CDR3nt: TGCGCCAGCAGCTTGGTGGTTAGCGGGATTGCCTACAATGAGCAGTTCTTC
v_gene: TRBV15; j_gene: TRBJ2-1; abundance: few; d_gene: -; CDR3aa: CATSRDLGQSYNEQFF; CDR3nt: TGTGCCACCAGCAGAGATCTAGGACAGTCCTACAATGAGCAGTTCTTC
v_gene: TRBV15; j_gene: TRBJ2-5; abundance: few; d_gene: -; CDR3aa: CATSRDSKETQYF; CDR3nt: TGTGCCACCAGCAGAGATAGTAAGGAGACCCAGTACTTC
v_gene: TRBV12-3/TRBV12-4; j_gene: TRBJ2-3; abundance: -; d_gene: TRBD2; CDR3aa: CASKGAGGPADTQYF; CDR3nt: TGTGCCAGTAAGGGGGCGGGAGGGCCCGCAGATACGCAGTATTTT
v_gene: TRBV5-1; j_gene: TRBJ1-5; abundance: few; d_gene: TRBD1; CDR3aa: CASSFQGAPSQPQHF; CDR3nt: TGCGCCAGCAGCTTTCAGGGGGCGCCTAGTCAGCCCCAGCATTTT
v_gene: TRBV29-1; j_gene: TRBJ2-7; abundance: few; d_gene: -; CDR3aa: CSVDFEGSSYEQYF; CDR3nt: TGCAGCGTTGATTTTGAGGGGAGCTCCTACGAGCAGTACTTC
v_gene: TRBV24-1; j_gene: TRBJ1-1; abundance: -; d_gene: -; CDR3aa: CATRNSGTTEDFF; CDR3nt: TGTGCCACCAGAAACAGCGGAACTACTGAAGATTTCTTT
v_gene: TRBV3-1; j_gene: TRBJ2-7; abundance: few; d_gene: -; CDR3aa: CASSQGPDSYEQYF; CDR3nt: TGTGCCAGCAGCCAAGGACCCGATTCCTACGAGCAGTACTTC
v_gene: TRBV19; j_gene: TRBJ1-4; abundance: few; d_gene: -; CDR3aa: CASNRGADEKLFF; CDR3nt: TGTGCCAGTAATCGGGGGGCGGACGAAAAACTGTTTTTT
v_gene: TRBV5-6; j_gene: TRBJ2-3; abundance: few; d_gene: TRBD2; CDR3aa: CASSLSLAGEDTQYF; CDR3nt: TGTGCCAGCAGCTTGAGTCTAGCGGGGGAAGATACGCAGTATTTT
v_gene: TRBV6-2/TRBV6-3; j_gene: TRBJ2-1; abundance: few; d_gene: -; CDR3aa: CASSLEGPIEQFF; CDR3nt: TGTGCCAGCAGCTTAGAAGGGCCGATTGAGCAGTTCTTC
v_gene: TRBV20-1; j_gene: TRBJ1-5; abundance: -; d_gene: -; CDR3aa: CSARDATNQPQHF; CDR3nt: TGCAGTGCTAGAGACGCAACCAATCAGCCCCAGCATTTT
v_gene: TRBV4-1; j_gene: TRBJ2-3; abundance: -; d_gene: -; CDR3aa: CASSQPGSLSQYF; CDR3nt: TGCGCCAGCAGCCAACCGGGCTCACTTTCGCAGTATTTT
v_gene: TRBV2; j_gene: TRBJ1-1; abundance: few; d_gene: -; CDR3aa: CASRYQGVTEAFF; CDR3nt: TGTGCCAGCAGGTATCAGGGTGTGACTGAAGCTTTCTTT
v_gene: TRBV5-1; j_gene: TRBJ2-2; abundance: -; d_gene: -; CDR3aa: CASTLANTGELFF; CDR3nt: TGCGCCAGCACCTTAGCCAACACCGGGGAGCTGTTTTTT
v_gene: TRBV27; j_gene: TRBJ2-3; abundance: -; d_gene: -; CDR3aa: CASSWTPDTQYF; CDR3nt: TGTGCCAGCAGTTGGACACCGGATACGCAGTATTTT
v_gene: TRBV5-1; j_gene: TRBJ1-2; abundance: -; d_gene: -; CDR3aa: CASSLGGTYYGYTF; CDR3nt: TGCGCCAGCAGCTTGGGAGGCACCTACTATGGCTACACCTTC
v_gene: TRBV5-1; j_gene: TRBJ2-1; abundance: -; d_gene: TRBD2; CDR3aa: CASSLAGASGSNEQFF; CDR3nt: TGCGCCAGCAGCTTGGCAGGGGCTAGCGGGTCCAATGAGCAGTTCTTC
v_gene: TRBV10-3; j_gene: TRBJ2-1; abundance: few; d_gene: -; CDR3aa: CAIKASEPNNEQFF; CDR3nt: TGTGCCATAAAAGCTAGCGAGCCCAACAATGAGCAGTTCTTC
v_gene: TRBV19; j_gene: TRBJ2-6; abundance: -; d_gene: TRBD1; CDR3aa: CASSLTGGLTNVLTF; CDR3nt: TGTGCCAGTAGCTTGACAGGGGGCTTGACCAACGTCCTGACTTTC
v_gene: TRBV28; j_gene: TRBJ2-7; abundance: many; d_gene: -; CDR3aa: CASSSPTGTPLREQYF; CDR3nt: TGTGCCAGCAGTTCCCCCACCGGGACTCCCCTTCGGGAGCAGTACTTC
v_gene: TRBV5-1; j_gene: TRBJ1-4; abundance: -; d_gene: -; CDR3aa: CASSLAQGSTNEKLFF; CDR3nt: TGCGCCAGCAGCTTAGCTCAGGGTTCTACTAATGAAAAACTGTTTTTT
v_gene: TRBV28; j_gene: TRBJ2-2; abundance: few; d_gene: -; CDR3aa: CASKERGEELFF; CDR3nt: TGTGCCAGCAAGGAACGAGGGGAGGAGCTGTTTTTT
v_gene: TRBV19; j_gene: TRBJ1-6; abundance: -; d_gene: TRBD1; CDR3aa: CASSPGQGTPLHF; CDR3nt: TGTGCCAGTAGTCCAGGACAGGGGACACCCCTCCACTTT
v_gene: TRBV5-1; j_gene: TRBJ1-1; abundance: -; d_gene: TRBD1; CDR3aa: CASRGQEGAEAFF; CDR3nt: TGCGCCAGCCGTGGACAGGAGGGCGCTGAAGCTTTCTTT
v_gene: TRBV20-1; j_gene: TRBJ2-1; abundance: few; d_gene: TRBD2; CDR3aa: CSATALAGGLDEQFF; CDR3nt: TGCAGTGCTACCGCACTAGCGGGGGGGCTCGATGAGCAGTTCTTC
v_gene: TRBV5-1; j_gene: TRBJ2-3; abundance: few; d_gene: TRBD2; CDR3aa: CASSQGLAGEDTQYF; CDR3nt: TGCGCCAGCAGCCAGGGACTAGCGGGGGAAGATACGCAGTATTTT
v_gene: TRBV4-1; j_gene: TRBJ1-5; abundance: -; d_gene: -; CDR3aa: CASSQSDRSGEPQHF; CDR3nt: TGCGCCAGCAGCCAAAGTGACCGGTCTGGGGAGCCCCAGCATTTT
v_gene: TRBV12-3/TRBV12-4; j_gene: TRBJ2-2; abundance: few; d_gene: -; CDR3aa: CASSLQGTGELFF; CDR3nt: TGTGCCAGCAGTTTACAGGGGACCGGGGAGCTGTTTTTT
v_gene: TRBV7-9; j_gene: TRBJ2-3; abundance: many; d_gene: TRBD1; CDR3aa: CASRRDSHTDTQYF; CDR3nt: TGTGCCAGCAGACGGGACAGCCACACAGATACGCAGTATTTT
v_gene: TRBV6-1; j_gene: TRBJ2-5; abundance: -; d_gene: TRBD1; CDR3aa: CASSELDRGGETQYF; CDR3nt: TGTGCCAGCAGTGAACTGGACAGGGGAGGGGAGACCCAGTACTTC
v_gene: TRBV4-1; j_gene: TRBJ2-1; abundance: -; d_gene: TRBD1; CDR3aa: CASSQDSGTGTYNEQFF; CDR3nt: TGCGCCAGCAGCCAAGATTCTGGGACAGGGACCTACAATGAGCAGTTCTTC
v_gene: TRBV5-1; j_gene: TRBJ2-1; abundance: many; d_gene: -; CDR3aa: CASTKEWNNNEQFF; CDR3nt: TGCGCCAGCACCAAGGAGTGGAACAACAATGAGCAGTTCTTC
v_gene: TRBV12-3/TRBV12-4; j_gene: TRBJ2-1; abundance: -; d_gene: TRBD2; CDR3aa: CASRGTSGPSYNEQFF; CDR3nt: TGTGCCAGCAGGGGGACTAGCGGGCCCTCATACAATGAGCAGTTCTTC
v_gene: TRBV24-1; j_gene: TRBJ1-1; abundance: -; d_gene: -; CDR3aa: CATSENRDGGEAFF; CDR3nt: TGTGCCACCAGTGAAAACCGGGACGGAGGAGAAGCTTTCTTT
v_gene: TRBV2; j_gene: TRBJ2-3; abundance: many; d_gene: TRBD2; CDR3aa: CASSEAGLAKWEDTQYF; CDR3nt: TGTGCCAGCAGTGAAGCCGGACTAGCGAAATGGGAAGATACGCAGTATTTT